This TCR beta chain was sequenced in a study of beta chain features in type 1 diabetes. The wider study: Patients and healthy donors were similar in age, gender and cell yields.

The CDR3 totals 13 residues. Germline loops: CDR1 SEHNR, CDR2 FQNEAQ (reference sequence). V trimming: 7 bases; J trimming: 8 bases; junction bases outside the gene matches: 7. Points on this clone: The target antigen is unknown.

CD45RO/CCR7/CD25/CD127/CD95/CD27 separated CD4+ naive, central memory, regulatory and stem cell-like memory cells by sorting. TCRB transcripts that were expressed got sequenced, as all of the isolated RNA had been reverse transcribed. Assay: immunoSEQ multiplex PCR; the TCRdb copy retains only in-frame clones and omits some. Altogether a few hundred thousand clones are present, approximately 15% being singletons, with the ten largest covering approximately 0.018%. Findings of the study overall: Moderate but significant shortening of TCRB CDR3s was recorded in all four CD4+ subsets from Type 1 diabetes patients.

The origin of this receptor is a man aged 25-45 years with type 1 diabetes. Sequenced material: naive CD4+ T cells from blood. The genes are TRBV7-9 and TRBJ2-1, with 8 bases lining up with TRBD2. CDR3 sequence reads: CASNREGRYEQFF. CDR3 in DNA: TGTGCCAGCAACCGGGAGGGCCGCTATGAGCAGTTCTTC.